This entry is about one T cell receptor (beta chain). Its antigen is not known. The data belong to a study of radiation and T cells in renal cell carcinoma. Study outcomes and limitations: In blood, top tumor clones expanded by 2 weeks, shrinking by 4. Pretreatment tumor biopsies were lacking, so baseline clonotypes are unknown.

Between the trimmed V and J ends, which lost 4 bases and 7 bases, there was a span of 17 bases. Germline V gene data show CDR1 as LNHDA and CDR2 as SQIVND (reference sequence). The CDR3 spans 14 residues. Noted time point: blood 4 weeks post-SBRT, at nephrectomy. The treatment was: 15 Gy SBRT to primary tumor, nephrectomy 4 weeks later. Nephrectomy followed 15 Gy stereotactic body radiation by 4 weeks. Profiling relied on immunoSEQ multiplex PCR, and the TCRdb table lists in-frame clones only, not all of them. The sample consists of tens of thousands of clones, over 80% of them appearing once. This receptor was taken from a man aged 50 to 59 with renal cell carcinoma. Sequenced here: blood, sampled from a patient whose treatment included radiotherapy and nephrectomy. The chain employs TRBV19 and TRBJ2-7; weak D call: TRBD1 (6 bases). CDR3 protein: CASSTDSPTGEQYF. The CDR3 nucleotides read TGTGCCAGTAGTACGGACAGCCCCACGGGGGAGCAGTACTTC. Variable domain in full (rest from reference TRBV19 and TRBJ2-7): DGGITQSPKYLFRKEGQNVTLSCEQNLNHDAMYWYRQDPGQGLRLIYYSQIVNDFQKGDIAEGYSVSREKKESFPLTVTSAQKNPTAFYLCASSTDSPTGEQYFGPGTRLTVT.